The T cell receptor (beta chain) under discussion was sequenced for a study of blood T cell repertoires in COVID-19. Measured with immunoSEQ multiplex PCR; TCRdb has only the in-frame clones, and not every one. The sample contains approximately 220,000 clones, roughly 80% of which appear only once. Germline loops: CDR1 SGHRS, CDR2 YFSETQ. V was clipped by 1 base and J by 3 bases; unmatched bases: 3. The CDR3 sequence is 15 residues long. The chain uses TRBV5-1 and TRBJ2-7; 11 bases map to TRBD2. The specimen was PBMCs or T cells enriched from blood (not recorded which). This clonotype originated in a woman aged 40-49 years with acute COVID-19. CDR3 DNA: TGCGCCAGCAGCTTGCTAGCGGGGGGCCTCTACGAGCAGTACTTC. Its translation: CASSLLAGGLYEQYF. Filled out from reference TRBV5-1 and TRBJ2-7, the complete variable domain reads KAGVTQTPRYLIKTRGQQVTLSCSPISGHRSVSWYQQTPGQGLQFLFEYFSETQRNKGNFPGRFSGRQFSNSRSEMNVSTLELGDSALYLCASSLLAGGLYEQYFGPGTRLTVT.